A single sample is the source of the 20 T cell receptor beta chains below, sequenced in a study of cytomegalovirus exposure and HLA in healthy donors. PCR primers comprised 60 Vbeta and 13 Jbeta primers. The table came from immunoSEQ multiplex PCR; TCRdb's copy has only in-frame clones and leaves some out. The repertoire includes 140,000 or so clones, over 8% of them detected once, and over 1.5% sits in the top ten. Sequencing was carried out using PBMCs. The receptors come from a male donor in good health and CMV-seronegative.

In this sample, this clone turned up a few times. The CDR3 nucleotides read TGCGCCAGCAGCTTGGTACAGGGACATGAAAAACTGTTTTTT. Protein: CASSLVQGHEKLFF. The chain combines TRBV5-1 with TRBJ1-4; tentative D call: TRBD1 (6 bases). Germline CDR1 reads SGHRS; CDR2 reads YFSETQ. The CDR3 length is 14 residues. Trimming removed 0 bases at V and 6 bases at J, with 9 bases between.

A few counts support this clone. The V and J genes are TRBV7-6 and TRBJ2-5; the match to TRBD1 covers 8 bases. The CDR3 has 17 residues. J was trimmed by 3 bases and V by 2 bases; bases with no gene match: 11. Per germline, CDR1 SGHVS and CDR2 FNYEAQ. CDR3 loop: CASSLNFRQGQEETQYF. CDR3 in DNA: TGTGCCAGCAGCTTAAACTTCCGACAGGGACAGGAAGAGACCCAGTACTTC.

This clone was counted only a few times. The V call is TRBV13, the J call TRBJ2-1; D is undetermined. Trimming took off 4 bases at V and 7 bases at J, with 8 bases between the two ends. CDR1 and CDR2 (germline): PRHDT, FYEKMQ (reference sequence). The CDR3 runs 12 residues. This chain's CDR3 is CASSWALNEQFF. CDR3 bases: TGTGCCAGCAGCTGGGCCTTGAATGAGCAGTTCTTC.

This clone was counted between two and nine times. The chain employs TRBV7-2 and TRBJ1-5; possibly TRBD1 for D (6 bases). The CDR3 runs 14 residues. Trimming shortened V by 5 bases and J by 6 bases, and 14 bases separated the two germline ends. From germline, CDR1 is SGHTA and CDR2 FQGNSA. CDR3: CASSQGGARQPQHF. The CDR3 DNA follows: TGTGCCAGCAGCCAAGGGGGGGCCCGTCAGCCCCAGCATTTT.

About this clone itself: The junction and the germline gene differ at one end; a read error may be behind it. This chain links TRBV28 with TRBJ1-1; possibly TRBD1 for D (5 bases). There are 14 residues in the CDR3. From germline, CDR1 is MDHEN and CDR2 SYDVKM. CDR3 DNA: TGTGCCGGCAGCCCCGGGACTGCGAACACTGAAGCTTTCTTT. Translation gives CAGSPGTANTEAFF.

V is TRBV18 and J is TRBJ2-7; possibly TRBD1 for D (5 bases). The germline V gene has CDR1 KGHSH and CDR2 LQKENI. This CDR3 has 19 residues. V gave up 0 bases and J gave up 1 base, with 22 bases separating them. The CDR3, as DNA: TGTGCCAGCTCACCACCGTCCCCGGACATTTCCTCTAGTTCCTACGAGCAGTACTTC. Its protein product is CASSPPSPDISSSSYEQYF.

This clone was counted a few times. The rearrangement joins TRBV29-1 to TRBJ2-5, with 12 bases that match TRBD2. Matching the DNA end better, TRBJ2-7 makes the J call doubtful. CDR1 is SQVTM, CDR2 ANQGSEA, per germline. The length of the CDR3 is 15 residues. CDR3 nucleotide sequence: TGCAGCGTTGATTCTAGCGGGAGGGCCCTGGGCGAGCAGTACTTC. This encodes CSVDSSGRALGEQYF.

This clone showed up just a few times. The rearrangement joins TRBV28 to TRBJ2-7; D possibly corresponds to TRBD2 (6 bases). The CDR3 extends over 14 amino acids. V was trimmed by 5 bases and J by 3 bases, leaving 14 bases between them. CDR1 and CDR2 (germline): MDHEN, SYDVKM. The CDR3 here is CASSGAGRHYEQYF. The CDR3 DNA reads TGTGCCAGCAGTGGGGCGGGACGACACTACGAGCAGTACTTC.

This clone was seen more than once but under ten times. The CDR3 protein is CASSSRTDQPQHF. The DNA of the CDR3 is TGTGCCAGCAGCTCCCGGACAGATCAGCCCCAGCATTTT. The chain joins TRBV7-2 to TRBJ1-5, with D possibly matching TRBD1 (6 bases). Germline lookup yields CDR1 SGHTA and CDR2 FQGNSA. The CDR3 runs to 13 residues. V lost 4 bases and J lost 5, with 9 bases in between.

The J gene is TRBJ2-1, the V gene TRBV19, with a weak D call TRBD1 (5 bases). Per germline, CDR1 LNHDA and CDR2 SQIVND (reference sequence). The CDR3 is 16 amino acids. Trimming removed 3 bases at V and 1 base at J, with 13 bases between. The CDR3 protein is CASSITGSGSYNEQFF. Here the CDR3 DNA reads TGTGCCAGTAGTATCACGGGTTCAGGGTCCTACAATGAGCAGTTCTTC.

This clone was counted only a few times. The chain links TRBV19 to TRBJ2-2; tentative D call: TRBD2 (6 bases). CDR3 length: 14 amino acids. CDR1 and CDR2 from the germline V gene are LNHDA and SQIVND (reference sequence). Trimming stripped 7 bases from V and 0 bases from J, with 9 bases between. CDR3 nucleotide sequence: TGTGCCAGTACCGCGGGGTCGAACACCGGGGAGCTGTTTTTT. This gives the protein CASTAGSNTGELFF.

Worth noting for this clone: Germline and junction disagree at one end, which may indicate a read error. V and J are TRBV28 and TRBJ2-5; 8 positions agree with TRBD2. Germline V gives CDR1 MDHEN, CDR2 SYDVKM. The CDR3 covers 14 residues. CDR3 DNA sequence: TGTGCCAGCAGTTTGCGGGAGGTCCAAGTGACCCAGTACTTC. Its protein is CASSLREVQVTQYF.

The V and J genes are TRBV4-1 and TRBJ2-1; 11 positions agree with TRBD2. This CDR3 has 20 residues. Trimming took 0 bases from V and 8 from J; bases not matched to a gene: 18. The V gene's germline CDR1 is MGHRA and CDR2 YSYEKL. The CDR3 DNA is TGCGCCAGCAGCCAAGAAGGTAGGCTAGCGGGGGGTCGGAAGCAGGATGAGCAGTTCTTC. Translated, it gives CASSQEGRLAGGRKQDEQFF.

This clone was counted a few times. This sequence joins TRBV4-2 and TRBJ1-6; D perhaps matches TRBD1 (5 bases). This CDR3 contains 15 residues. V lost 0 bases and J lost 10, with 13 bases in between. CDR1 is LGHNA, CDR2 YNFKEQ, per germline. CDR3 region: CASSQDYGGGSPLHF. The CDR3, as DNA: TGTGCCAGCAGCCAAGATTACGGGGGAGGATCACCCCTCCACTTT.

V usage is TRBV19 and J usage is TRBJ1-6; maybe TRBD1 (5 bases). The CDR3 runs to 18 residues. Trimming removed 7 bases from V and 0 bases from J, with 19 bases in between. Germline CDR1 LNHDA, CDR2 SQIVND (reference sequence). The CDR3 region has the DNA TGTGCCAGTAATGACAGTCCGAAGCCCAGCTCCTATAATTCACCCCTCCACTTT. It encodes CASNDSPKPSSYNSPLHF.

This clone has only a few counts. This chain joins TRBV30 and TRBJ2-1; 11 positions agree with TRBD2. The germline gives CDR1 GTSNPN, CDR2 SVGIG (reference sequence). CDR3 length: 14 amino acids. The J segment lost 9 bases and the V segment lost 0 bases, leaving 4 bases of the junction unmatched. The CDR3: CAWSVGSGRGEQFF. The CDR3 nucleotides read TGTGCCTGGAGTGTCGGTAGCGGGAGGGGTGAGCAGTTCTTC.

The chain links TRBV4-3 to TRBJ1-1, with D unclear. The CDR3 spans 15 residues. V lost 1 base to trimming and J lost 3 bases, with 12 bases between them. From germline, CDR1 is LGHNA and CDR2 YSLEER. The CDR3 nucleotides read TGCGCCAGCAGCCAAGCCGCCGAAAGAGACACTGAAGCTTTCTTT. As protein: CASSQAAERDTEAFF.

The chain carries TRBV12-2 and TRBJ1-5; TRBD1, the D gene given by the table, was not confirmed from the DNA. TRBV12-2 is a pseudogene. The CDR3 consists of 18 residues. CDR3 region: CASRLGPQGTSDYQPQHF. The CDR3, as DNA: TGTGCAAGTCGCTTAGGACCACAGGGTACATCTGACTATCAGCCCCAGCATTTT.

This clone was seen a handful of times. The genes are TRBV28 and TRBJ1-5; weak D call: TRBD1 (6 bases). Germline V gives CDR1 MDHEN, CDR2 SYDVKM. The CDR3 consists of 16 residues. Between the trimmed V and J ends, which lost 3 bases and 11 bases, there was a span of 23 bases. CDR3 bases: TGTGCCAGCAGTTTGTATTTACAGGGTTCCCAATCGGCCCAGCATTTT. It is translated as CASSLYLQGSQSAQHF. Based on the CDR3 plus reference TRBV28 and TRBJ1-5, the full variable domain is DVKVTQSSRYLVKRTGEKVFLECVQDMDHENMFWYRQDPGLGLRLIYFSYDVKMKEKGDIPEGYSVSREKKERFSLILESASTNQTSMYLCASSLYLQGSQSAQHFGDGTRLSIL.

This clone showed up just a few times. The chain employs TRBV6-6 and TRBJ1-2; tentative D call: TRBD1 (6 bases). V dropped 4 bases and J dropped 1 base, with 10 bases sitting between them. The CDR3 extends over 14 amino acids. Germline V gene sequence: CDR1 MNHNY, CDR2 SVGAGI (reference sequence). The CDR3 is CASSSQGFNYGYTF. The CDR3 DNA sequence: TGTGCCAGCAGTTCACAGGGTTTTAACTATGGCTACACCTTC.